This TCR beta chain was identified in a study of CD8+CD57+ T cells in acquired aplastic anemia. For sequencing, patients were chosen who had shown expansion of CD8+CD57+ cells by flow cytometry. Patient blood was sampled before any therapy had been received. Regarding this clonotype: The junction departs from germline at one end; a sequencing error may be responsible.

CDR3 and TCR beta VDJ profiling relied on a genomic DNA template. Each CDR3 protein gets one entry after TCRdb re-called the reads with MiXCR. The table lists around 200,000 distinct CDR3 sequences, approximately 48% of them singletons. The CDR3 consists of 14 residues. CDR1 and CDR2 (germline): SSHAT, FNYEAQ (reference sequence). The sequenced material came from sorted CD4+, CD8+, or CD8+CD57+ T cells (not recorded which) from PBMCs. J is TRBJ2-7 and V is TRBV7-7; D assignment may be TRBD1 or TRBD2 (5 bases each). The TCR originated in a human donor with aplastic anemia. The CDR3 bases are TGTGCTAGCAGCTTAGGGGACGGAGCCTACGAGCAGTACTTC. Translating gives CASSLGDGAYEQYF.